The 10 T cell receptor beta chains below were found in one sample sequenced in a study of shared clonotypes between healthy human individuals. Generated by immunoSEQ multiplex PCR, the TCRdb table keeps only in-frame clones and is missing some. Found here are about 2.1 million clones, roughly 93% of them singletons; the top ten hold roughly 1.7%. CD45RO-negative, CCR7-selected cells formed the naive CD8 fraction, which excluded terminally differentiated effector memory CD45RA+ cells. Sequencing was carried out using naive CD8+ T cells from PBMCs. These receptors were taken from a young man in good health. Some clones in this sample may be carry-over from other donors' samples.

V and J are TRBV19 and TRBJ2-6, with D tentatively TRBD1 (5 bases). V was trimmed by 5 bases and J by 2 bases, leaving 10 bases between them. Germline CDR1 reads LNHDA; CDR2 reads SQIVND (reference sequence). CDR3 size: 15 residues. CDR3 region: CASSPTGAGANVLTF. Here the CDR3 DNA reads TGTGCCAGTAGTCCTACAGGCGCTGGGGCCAACGTCCTGACTTTC.

V and J are TRBV5-1 and TRBJ2-5; D unresolved. CDR1 is SGHRS and CDR2 is YFSETQ in the germline V gene. This CDR3 spans 11 amino acids. The V end lost 4 bases, the J end lost 5 bases, and 6 bases lay between the germline ends. The CDR3 here is CASSQRETQYF. The CDR3 DNA reads as TGCGCCAGCAGCCAAAGGGAGACCCAGTACTTC.

The CDR3 DNA reads TGTGCCAGCAGTTTGTATGGAGCTGGAGAGACCCAGTACTTC. Its translation: CASSLYGAGETQYF. The rearrangement uses TRBV27 and TRBJ2-5; no reliable D call. Trimming left V 3 bases short and J 4 bases short, with 12 bases between. Germline V gene data show CDR1 as MNHEY and CDR2 as SMNVEV (reference sequence). This CDR3 has 14 amino acids.

The CDR3 region is CASSPSRGAILYEQYF. CDR3 DNA: TGCGCCAGCAGCCCAAGTAGGGGGGCGATTCTGTACGAGCAGTACTTC. The chain joins TRBV5-1 to TRBJ2-7, with D perhaps matching TRBD1 or TRBD2 (6 bases each). Germline values: CDR1 SGHRS, CDR2 YFSETQ. The V and J ends lost 4 bases and 4 bases respectively, with 21 bases between them. The CDR3 covers 16 residues.

The V gene is TRBV15, the J gene TRBJ1-2, with a weak D call TRBD1 (6 bases). Per the germline V gene, CDR1 is LNHNV and CDR2 is YYDKDF (reference sequence). Trimming removed 6 bases from V and 2 bases from J, with 13 bases in between. This CDR3 spans 14 amino acids. Written as DNA, the CDR3 is TGTGCCACCAGTCCGGGACACCAGAACTATGGCTACACCTTC. Its translation is CATSPGHQNYGYTF. Using reference TRBV15 and TRBJ1-2 for the parts outside the CDR3, the full variable domain is DAMVIQNPRYQVTQFGKPVTLSCSQTLNHNVMYWYQQKSSQAPKLLFHYYDKDFNNEADTPDNFQSRRPNTSFCFLDIRSPGLGDTAMYLCATSPGHQNYGYTFGSGTRLTVV.

The chain carries TRBV7-9 and TRBJ1-4, with TRBD1 identical over 8 bases. The CDR3 runs 15 residues. J was trimmed by 4 bases and V by 6 bases; bases with no gene match: 7. Per germline, CDR1 SEHNR and CDR2 FQNEAQ (reference sequence). Here the CDR3 DNA reads TGTGCCAGCAGGTCAGGGGGCTGGGGTAATGAAAAACTGTTTTTT. This gives the protein CASRSGGWGNEKLFF.

This chain joins TRBV14 and TRBJ2-1; 7 nucleotides align to TRBD2. The CDR3 length is 16 residues. CDR1 SGHDN and CDR2 FVKESK come from the germline V gene. V shed 3 bases, J shed 4 bases, and the junction held 9 bases outside the gene matches. The CDR3 region is CASSHTTSLPYNEQFF. The CDR3 DNA reads as TGTGCCAGCAGCCATACGACTAGCCTACCATACAATGAGCAGTTCTTC.

This chain uses TRBV6-5 with TRBJ2-5, with D unclear. The CDR3 sequence is 13 residues long. CDR1 and CDR2 from the germline V gene are MNHEY and SVGAGI. The germline V and J ends were trimmed by 3 bases and 5 bases, with 10 bases remaining between them. CDR3 region: CASSYKRTETQYF. The CDR3 bases are TGTGCCAGCAGTTATAAGCGAACGGAGACCCAGTACTTC.

The J gene is TRBJ2-3, the V gene TRBV27; 16 bases match TRBD2. CDR3 length: 18 amino acids. V was pared by 4 bases and J by 2 bases, with 6 bases of the junction left unmatched. Germline assignment: CDR1 MNHEY and CDR2 SMNVEV (reference sequence). CDR3 sequence reads: CASSSGTSGRAHTDTQYF. In DNA, the CDR3 is TGTGCCAGCAGTTCAGGGACTAGCGGGAGGGCACACACAGATACGCAGTATTTT.

This chain joins TRBV25-1 and TRBJ2-7; D possibly uses TRBD1 or TRBD2 (5 bases each). Deletions cut 0 bases from V and 3 bases from J, with 15 bases between. This CDR3 is built from 16 residues. Per the germline V gene, CDR1 is MGHDK and CDR2 is SYGVNS. The CDR3 loop is CASSEYPRGLHYEQYF. Written as DNA, the CDR3 is TGTGCCAGCAGTGAATACCCCCGGGGCCTTCACTACGAGCAGTACTTC.